This TCR beta chain was identified in a study of STAT3 mutations in large granular lymphocyte leukemia (dated by TCRdb to about 2019). In the study overall: Roughly half of the T-LGLL patients who were sequenced longitudinally carried canonical activating STAT3 mutations. Each patient was sequenced at an average of 4 time points, ranging from 2 to 8 samplings. Serial deep sequencing of TCRbeta CDR3 and STAT3 was performed in patients with T-cell large granular lymphocyte leukemia to reconstruct clonal hierarchy and dynamics. Over half of the T-LGLL patients were given one or more immunosuppressive therapy regimens, and less than 45% of those treated had a hematologic response. Some 18 representative T-LGLL cases were selected from an initial cohort of approximately 200 LGL patients for longitudinal TCRbeta and STAT3 sequencing. A couple of patients with natural killer LGL leukemia were also sequenced longitudinally as controls within the study. Points the paper makes about the study in general: Every T-LGLL patient showed at least one immunodominant TCRbeta clonotype, and about half showed multiple immunodominant subclonotypes. Because no samples were available when a clone first appeared, clonal expansion had to be inferred from samplings taken at other points. The linking of therapy response to changes in TCR clonal burden was complicated by variable intervals between samplings and differing treatment regimens. Dominant TCR clone burden was found to exceed STAT3 mutant burden in several patients, suggesting that STAT3 mutation arose secondarily within a pre-expanded clone. In 6 of 18 patients, TCR clonotype switching occurred after therapy, and every newly emerging clone was STAT3 wild type. Since codominant clonotypes persisted in some patients, a small but highly pathogenic clone may have gone undetected.

The same DNA, extracted from blood mononuclear cells, served for both the TCR sequencing and the STAT3 sequencing. TCRbeta libraries were sequenced on an Illumina MiSeq, and an average of around 41,000 productive templates per sample was obtained. Multiplex PCR amplification was used to generate TCRbeta CDR3 libraries with the immunoSEQ assay. In the authors' own workflow: Repertoire diversity was calculated as previously defined, and values close to 0 indicated extremely monoclonal samples. TCRdb stores this immuneACCESS table with in-frame sequences only. Part of the clones is absent; in the studies checked, under half of the shortfall reflects unresolved V genes, and no reason is known for the rest. V and J calls and clone size are copied from that table; D and trimming were computed from the DNA. Within this sample are just over 15,000 clones, with around 90% of them counted one time only. The leading ten clones occupy approximately 10% of the sample.

As for this clone: This receptor's antigen is unknown. One base away there is no much larger clone; base qualities are not given.

What was sequenced was peripheral blood mononuclear cells. This clonotype was sampled from a woman aged 45-59 years with T-cell large granular lymphocyte leukemia. Some clones in this sample may be carry-over from other donors' samples. The age is the age at diagnosis.

DNA sequence: TGTGCCAGCACCAGGGGTCGGACAGCCTATGGCTACACCTTC. Protein translation: CASTRGRTAYGYTF. The chain is encoded by TRBV6-5 joined to TRBJ1-2, and the D gene may be TRBD1, 6 bases matching. V was cut back by 7 bases and J by 4 bases, leaving a gap of 16 bases between them. The CDR3 goes from the cysteine to the phenylalanine over 14 residues. Of all the DNA, just the CDR3 is kept, 42 bases in frame from base 1. Looking up the germline V gene yields CDR1 MNHEY and CDR2 SVGAGI.